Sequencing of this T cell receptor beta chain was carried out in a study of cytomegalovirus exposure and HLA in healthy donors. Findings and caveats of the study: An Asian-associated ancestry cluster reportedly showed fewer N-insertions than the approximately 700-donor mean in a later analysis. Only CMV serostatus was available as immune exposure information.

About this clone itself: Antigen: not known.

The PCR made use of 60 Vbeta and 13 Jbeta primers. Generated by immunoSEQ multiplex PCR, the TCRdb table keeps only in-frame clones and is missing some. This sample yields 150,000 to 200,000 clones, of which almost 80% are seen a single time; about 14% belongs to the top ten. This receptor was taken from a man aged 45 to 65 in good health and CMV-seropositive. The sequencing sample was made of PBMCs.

CDR3 nucleotides: TGTGCCAGCAGCTCCGGGGTGACACAAGAGACCCAGTACTTC. It translates to CASSSGVTQETQYF. V usage is TRBV5-5 and J usage is TRBJ2-5; tentatively, D is TRBD2 (5 bases). This CDR3 contains 14 residues. V was clipped by 3 bases and J by 2 bases, with 11 bases between them. Per germline, CDR1 SGHKS and CDR2 YYEKEE (reference sequence).